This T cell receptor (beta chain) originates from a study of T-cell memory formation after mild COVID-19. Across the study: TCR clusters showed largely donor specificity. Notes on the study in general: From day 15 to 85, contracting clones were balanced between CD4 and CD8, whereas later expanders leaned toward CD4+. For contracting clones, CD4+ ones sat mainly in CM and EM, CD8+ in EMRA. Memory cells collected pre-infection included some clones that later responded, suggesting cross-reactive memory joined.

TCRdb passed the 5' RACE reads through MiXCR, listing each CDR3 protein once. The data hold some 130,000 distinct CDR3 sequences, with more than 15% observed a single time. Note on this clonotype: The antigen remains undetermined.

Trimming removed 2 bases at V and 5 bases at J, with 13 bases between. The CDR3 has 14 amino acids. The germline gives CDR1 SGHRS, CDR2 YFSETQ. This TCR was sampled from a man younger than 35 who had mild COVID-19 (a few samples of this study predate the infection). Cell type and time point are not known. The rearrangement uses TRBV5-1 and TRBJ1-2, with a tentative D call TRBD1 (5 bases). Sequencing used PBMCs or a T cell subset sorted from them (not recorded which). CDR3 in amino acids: CASSLLDSVYGYTF. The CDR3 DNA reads TGCGCCAGCAGCTTACTAGACAGTGTATATGGCTACACCTTC.